Reported below is one TCR beta chain. Its antigen remains unidentified. The time point here: week 35, safety follow-up. Topical imiquimod accompanied each vaccine dose, which consisted of 300 ug of mutant IDH1 20-mer peptide. Eight vaccine injections were given to patients in weeks 1, 3, 5, 7, 11, 15, 19 and 23. CDR3 length equals 15 residues. Germline V gene data show CDR1 as SGHAT and CDR2 as FQNNGV. Trimming removed 5 bases from V and 4 bases from J; junction bases left unmatched: 9. The sample is drawn from a study of a mutant IDH1 vaccine in newly diagnosed glioma. Across the study: Patients received vaccination from 4-6 weeks after radiotherapy alone, or with temozolomide cycles. Treated patients, averaging around 40 years, were roughly 60% male and about 38% female. Antecedent treatment encompassed radiotherapy, temozolomide, or their combination; the majority received both.

The table came from immunoSEQ multiplex PCR; TCRdb's copy has only in-frame clones and leaves some out. The repertoire holds over 65,000 clones, with around 82% as singletons. The sample in question was PBMCs, obtained from a glioma patient whose treatment included an IDH1 peptide vaccine. The clonotype was recovered from a young man with glioma. The chain joins TRBV11-2 to TRBJ2-3; 7 nucleotides agree with TRBD1. CDR3 protein: CASSRDSLSPDTQYF. DNA for the CDR3: TGTGCCAGCAGCAGGGACAGCCTCTCTCCAGATACGCAGTATTTT.